The next 28 T cell receptor beta chains were all read from a single sample in a study of cytomegalovirus exposure and HLA in healthy donors. PCR employed 60 Vbeta and 13 Jbeta primers. Method: immunoSEQ multiplex PCR; TCRdb's copy keeps in-frame clones and lacks some. This specimen shows 150,000 to 200,000 clones; the ten leading clones hold 1.3%. The sample was PBMCs. The source is a woman aged 55-69 years in good health and CMV-seronegative.

The chain employs TRBV6-6 and TRBJ1-1, with D perhaps TRBD1 (5 bases). Between the trimmed V and J ends, which lost 8 bases and 2 bases, there was a span of 12 bases. This CDR3 spans 13 amino acids. The germline CDR1 and CDR2 sequences are MNHNY and SVGAGI (reference sequence). The CDR3 loop is CASDDSVNTEAFF. The DNA of the CDR3 is TGTGCCAGCGACGACAGCGTTAACACTGAAGCTTTCTTT.

The chain is built from TRBV29-1 and TRBJ1-1; 11 nucleotides match TRBD1. The CDR3 spans 17 residues. Trimming at V came to 4 bases and at J to 0 bases, leaving 10 bases not matched to a gene. The V gene's germline CDR1 is SQVTM and CDR2 ANQGSEA. The CDR3 DNA sequence: TGCAGCGTTGTTAGGGTAGGGGACAGGGGGATGAACACTGAAGCTTTCTTT. Amino acids: CSVVRVGDRGMNTEAFF.

V is TRBV27 and J is TRBJ2-7; D gene uncertain. V was shortened by 9 bases and J by 6 bases, with 6 bases between the two germline ends. There are 9 residues in the CDR3. Germline CDR1 is MNHEY and CDR2 is SMNVEV (reference sequence). The CDR3 here is CASGVEQYF. The CDR3 nucleotides read TGTGCCAGTGGAGTCGAGCAGTACTTC.

This chain links TRBV5-1 with TRBJ2-2, with 9 bases fitting TRBD1. The CDR3 spans 15 residues. The V and J ends lost 4 bases and 4 bases, in that order; junction bases with no gene match: 5. Germline V gene lookup returns CDR1 SGHRS and CDR2 YFSETQ. The chain's CDR3 is CASSPDRGPTGELFF. Written as DNA, the CDR3 is TGCGCCAGCAGCCCGGACAGGGGACCCACCGGGGAGCTGTTTTTT.

The V gene is TRBV19, the J gene TRBJ2-1, with 7 positions matching TRBD2. This CDR3 is 16 amino acids long. Germline V CDR1 and CDR2: LNHDA, SQIVND (reference sequence). J was trimmed by 4 bases and V by 3 bases; bases with no gene match: 9. As DNA, the CDR3 is TGTGCCAGTAGTATCTCGGCGGGACTATCGTACAATGAGCAGTTCTTC. Its translation: CASSISAGLSYNEQFF.

The rearrangement uses TRBV27 and TRBJ2-7; TRBD1 matches 9 bases. After removal of 5 bases from V and 3 bases from J, the junction contained 5 bases not matched to a gene. The CDR3 consists of 14 residues. The germline gives CDR1 MNHEY, CDR2 SMNVEV (reference sequence). DNA of the CDR3: TGTGCCAGCAGTAGGACGACAGGGGGCTACGAGCAGTACTTC. It translates to CASSRTTGGYEQYF.

V is TRBV6-6 and J is TRBJ1-1, with D possibly matching TRBD1 (5 bases). The CDR3 extends over 15 amino acids. The V end lost 2 bases, the J end lost 3 bases, and 13 bases lay between the germline ends. In germline, CDR1 is MNHNY, CDR2 SVGAGI (reference sequence). Here the CDR3 reads CASSYPGLGDTEAFF. DNA of the CDR3: TGTGCCAGCAGTTACCCAGGGTTGGGCGACACTGAAGCTTTCTTT.

About this clone: Other DNA variants within this sample encode the same CDR3. The chain has TRBV5-1 and TRBJ2-7; a possible D gene is TRBD1 (5 bases). V was trimmed by 2 bases and J by 0 bases, leaving 9 bases between them. The CDR3 consists of 14 residues. CDR1 SGHRS and CDR2 YFSETQ come from the germline V gene. CDR3 loop: CASSLGAGSYEQYF. Here the CDR3 DNA reads TGCGCCAGCAGCTTAGGGGCAGGCTCCTACGAGCAGTACTTC. Full variable domain (rest looked up from reference TRBV5-1 and TRBJ2-7): KAGVTQTPRYLIKTRGQQVTLSCSPISGHRSVSWYQQTPGQGLQFLFEYFSETQRNKGNFPGRFSGRQFSNSRSEMNVSTLELGDSALYLCASSLGAGSYEQYFGPGTRLTVT.

The V and J genes are TRBV5-1 and TRBJ1-5; D is ambiguous. The V gene lost 0 bases and the J gene lost 0 bases, with 4 bases spanning the gap. The CDR3 totals 14 residues. Germline assignment: CDR1 SGHRS and CDR2 YFSETQ. The CDR3 nucleotides read TGCGCCAGCAGCTTGGACTATAGCAATCAGCCCCAGCATTTT. Protein sequence: CASSLDYSNQPQHF.

This rearrangement joins TRBV4-1 to TRBJ1-5, with D possibly matching TRBD1 (5 bases). This CDR3 spans 15 amino acids. V lost 1 base and J 6 bases, leaving 13 bases between the germline ends. Looked up from germline, CDR1 is MGHRA and CDR2 is YSYEKL. CDR3 residues: CASSQARAVGQPQHF. The CDR3 DNA reads TGCGCCAGCAGCCAAGCCAGGGCTGTCGGTCAGCCCCAGCATTTT.

In nucleotides, the CDR3 is TGTGCCAGCAGTCGAACGAAGAGCTCCTACAATGAGCAGTTCTTC. Translation: CASSRTKSSYNEQFF. The gene calls are TRBV25-1 and TRBJ2-1; D gene uncertain. V shed 5 bases and J shed 0 bases, with 11 bases lying between them. Germline V gives CDR1 MGHDK, CDR2 SYGVNS. The CDR3 extends over 15 amino acids.

V and J are TRBV7-2 and TRBJ1-4; no firm D call. Germline lookup yields CDR1 SGHTA and CDR2 FQGNSA. V was cut by 1 base and J by 8 bases, with 8 bases left in between. The CDR3 runs 13 residues. CDR3 sequence: CASSLEPNEKLFF. The CDR3 region has the DNA TGTGCCAGCAGCTTAGAGCCAAACGAAAAACTGTTTTTT.

The chain carries TRBV11-2 and TRBJ1-2; D may be TRBD1 (5 bases). Trimming stripped 5 bases from V and 6 bases from J, with 16 bases between. CDR3 length: 14 residues. Germline loops: CDR1 SGHAT, CDR2 FQNNGV. The CDR3 DNA is TGTGCCAGCAGCCCCGGCGGAGGGACTGATGGCTACACCTTC. Residues: CASSPGGGTDGYTF.

V and J are TRBV19 and TRBJ2-5, with 10 bases aligning to TRBD2. The CDR3 covers 17 residues. Looked up from germline, CDR1 is LNHDA and CDR2 is SQIVND (reference sequence). V lost 5 bases to trimming and J lost 5 bases; unmatched junction nucleotides: 14. CDR3 sequence (DNA): TGTGCCAGTAGTGTAGCGGGGGGCATTCCTTGGGGTGAGACCCAGTACTTC. Translation gives CASSVAGGIPWGETQYF.

The chain uses TRBV29-1 and TRBJ1-2; D is ambiguous. The CDR3 length is 13 residues. V was shortened by 4 bases and J by 2 bases, with 11 bases between the two germline ends. Germline V lookup: CDR1 SQVTM, CDR2 ANQGSEA. The DNA for the CDR3 is TGCAGCGTTGTTGCGGGTTCAAACTATGGCTACACCTTC. Encoded protein: CSVVAGSNYGYTF.

The chain is built from TRBV13 and TRBJ2-4; D is possibly TRBD2 (6 bases). The V gene lost 5 bases and the J gene lost 0 bases, with 14 bases spanning the gap. The CDR3 contains 16 residues. Per germline, CDR1 PRHDT and CDR2 FYEKMQ (reference sequence). CDR3: CASSTPGGLAKNIQYF. The CDR3 DNA follows: TGTGCCAGCAGCACCCCCGGGGGACTAGCCAAAAACATTCAGTACTTC.

The chain uses TRBV7-9 and TRBJ2-2; 7 bases line up with TRBD1. Germline assignment: CDR1 SEHNR and CDR2 FQNEAQ (reference sequence). This CDR3 has 14 residues. After removal of 7 bases from V and 5 bases from J, the junction contained 7 bases not matched to a gene. The chain's CDR3 is CASTPPGGTGELFF. The CDR3 DNA follows: TGTGCCAGCACCCCGCCAGGGGGAACCGGGGAGCTGTTTTTT.

V is TRBV7-2 and J is TRBJ1-4; D unresolved. The CDR3 loop spans 12 amino acids. Germline values: CDR1 SGHTA, CDR2 FQGNSA. V lost 2 bases to trimming and J lost 14 bases, with 12 bases between them. CDR3 residues: CASSLNSDWLFF. In DNA form, the CDR3 reads TGTGCCAGCAGCTTAAATTCGGACTGGCTGTTTTTT.

This rearrangement joins TRBV6-5 to TRBJ2-5; 9 bases are shared with TRBD1. Germline V CDR1 and CDR2: MNHEY, SVGAGI. J was trimmed by 5 bases and V by 7 bases; bases with no gene match: 5. The CDR3 contains 13 residues. For the CDR3, the DNA is TGTGCCAGCACCACAGGGGGCTTGGAGACCCAGTACTTC. Its protein product is CASTTGGLETQYF.

The rearrangement links TRBV5-6 to TRBJ1-1, with a weak D call TRBD1 (5 bases). The ends were cut back, 3 bases at V and 3 bases at J, with 12 bases in the middle. The CDR3 covers 14 residues. Per the germline V gene, CDR1 is SGHDT and CDR2 is YYEEEE. The CDR3 DNA reads as TGTGCCAGCAGCTCCCGGGACTCCTACACTGAAGCTTTCTTT. Translated, it gives CASSSRDSYTEAFF.

This chain connects TRBV5-5 to TRBJ2-1, with 9 bases that match TRBD1. The CDR3 consists of 16 residues. Trimming took 4 bases from V and 4 from J; bases not matched to a gene: 9. Germline V gene data show CDR1 as SGHKS and CDR2 as YYEKEE (reference sequence). CDR3 DNA: TGTGCCAGCAGCAAACGGACAGGGGCCGCGTACAATGAGCAGTTCTTC. It yields the protein CASSKRTGAAYNEQFF.

V is TRBV5-4 and J is TRBJ2-3, with TRBD2 matching 7 bases. In germline, CDR1 is SGHNT, CDR2 YYREEE (reference sequence). Germline trimming cut 3 bases from V and 0 bases from J; bases unmatched to any gene: 7. There are 16 residues in the CDR3. CDR3 in amino acids: CASSSGLDGSTDTQYF. CDR3 bases: TGTGCCAGCAGCTCAGGACTAGACGGGAGCACAGATACGCAGTATTTT.

This chain joins TRBV20-1 and TRBJ1-1; tentative D call: TRBD1 (6 bases). Germline CDR1 is DFQATT and CDR2 is SNEGSKA (reference sequence). The CDR3 totals 11 residues. V lost 5 bases, J lost 4 bases, and 8 bases lay in between. The CDR3 nucleotides are TGCAGTGCTGGACAGCCCACTGAAGCTTTCTTT. It is translated as CSAGQPTEAFF.

This chain links TRBV5-1 with TRBJ2-3, with 7 bases that match TRBD1. CDR1 SGHRS and CDR2 YFSETQ come from the germline V gene. V was clipped by 4 bases and J by 3 bases; unmatched bases: 11. The CDR3 is 16 amino acids. CDR3 in amino acids: CASSVGQAQGTDTQYF. DNA of the CDR3: TGCGCCAGCAGCGTTGGACAGGCCCAGGGTACAGATACGCAGTATTTT.

J is TRBJ2-1 and V is TRBV7-9, with 12 bases aligning to TRBD2. V lost 6 bases to trimming and J lost 8 bases; unmatched junction nucleotides: 8. The CDR3 has 15 residues. Germline CDR1 is SEHNR and CDR2 is FQNEAQ (reference sequence). This chain's CDR3 is CASRALAGGPDEQFF. CDR3 coding DNA: TGTGCCAGCAGAGCTCTAGCGGGAGGGCCAGATGAGCAGTTCTTC.

The chain has TRBV4-3 and TRBJ2-6; possible D gene TRBD2, 6 bases. V lost 4 bases and J 3 bases, leaving 7 bases between the germline ends. CDR1 and CDR2 (germline): LGHNA, YSLEER. This CDR3 is 14 amino acids long. CDR3 DNA: TGCGCCAGCAGCCGGGGGGATGGGGCCAACGTCCTGACTTTC. This codes for CASSRGDGANVLTF.

This chain uses TRBV5-6 with TRBJ2-7; 10 bases align to TRBD1. The V gene's germline CDR1 is SGHDT and CDR2 YYEEEE. V was clipped by 3 bases and J by 3 bases; unmatched bases: 9. The CDR3 length is 16 residues. The CDR3 sequence is CASSSTRDRGIYEQYF. Written as DNA, the CDR3 is TGTGCCAGCAGCTCAACCCGGGACAGGGGAATCTACGAGCAGTACTTC.

This sequence joins TRBV7-9 and TRBJ1-3, with a possible D match to TRBD1 (6 bases). Germline assignment: CDR1 SEHNR and CDR2 FQNEAQ (reference sequence). Trimming pared 4 bases from V and 2 bases from J, leaving 15 bases between. CDR3 length equals 16 residues. DNA of the CDR3: TGTGCCAGCAGCTCTCCCTCGGGGGGGCCTGGAAACACCATATATTTT. It is translated as CASSSPSGGPGNTIYF.